Below, one TCR beta chain is given with its context. This entry comes from a study of blood T cell repertoires in COVID-19. Study context: COVID-19 samples, acute and convalescent, were from the United States, Italy and Spain. T cells, B-cell-depleted T cells, or PBMCs provided the cDNA or gDNA that served as material.

The CDR3 length is 14 residues. The V end lost 5 bases, the J end lost 4 bases, and 12 bases lay between the germline ends. CDR1 SEHNR and CDR2 FQNEAQ come from the germline V gene (reference sequence). Per the original methods: Amplification of reference gene primers was used by the study to estimate nucleated cell counts. The data were produced by immunoSEQ multiplex PCR, yet TCRdb's version contains in-frame clones alone and is incomplete. The DNA gave D and trimming, while V, J and clone size come from that table. Of tens of thousands of clones in the sample, more than 75% are singletons; the top ten hold 4.5% to 5.5%.

The receptor's source is an elderly man in a cohort sampled during active COVID-19. The chain couples TRBV7-9 to TRBJ1-3; D is undetermined. Sequenced sample: peripheral blood. The CDR3 DNA sequence: TGTGCCAGCAGCCCAAGCGGCCTCGGAAACACCATATATTTT. Translating it yields CASSPSGLGNTIYF.